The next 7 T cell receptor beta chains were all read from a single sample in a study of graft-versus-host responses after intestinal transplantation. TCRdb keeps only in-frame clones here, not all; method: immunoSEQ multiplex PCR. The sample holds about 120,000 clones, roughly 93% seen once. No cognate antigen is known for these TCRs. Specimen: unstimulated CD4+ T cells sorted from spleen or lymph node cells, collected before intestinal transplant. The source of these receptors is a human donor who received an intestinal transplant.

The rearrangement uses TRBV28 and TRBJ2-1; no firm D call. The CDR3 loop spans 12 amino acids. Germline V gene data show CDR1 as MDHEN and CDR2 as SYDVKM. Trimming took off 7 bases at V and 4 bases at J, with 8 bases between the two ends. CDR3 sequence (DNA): TGTGCCAGCAATGGAGCTTACAATGAGCAGTTCTTC. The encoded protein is CASNGAYNEQFF.

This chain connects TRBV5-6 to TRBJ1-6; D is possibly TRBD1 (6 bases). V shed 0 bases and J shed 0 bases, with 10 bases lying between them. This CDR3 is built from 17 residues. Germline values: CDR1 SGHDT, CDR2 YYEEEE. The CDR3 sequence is CASSLVQGSSYNSPLHF. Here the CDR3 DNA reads TGTGCCAGCAGCTTGGTGCAGGGGAGCTCCTATAATTCACCCCTCCACTTT.

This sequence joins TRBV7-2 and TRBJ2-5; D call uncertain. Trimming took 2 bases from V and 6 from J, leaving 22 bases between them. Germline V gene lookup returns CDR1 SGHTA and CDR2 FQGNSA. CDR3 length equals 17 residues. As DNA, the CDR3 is TGTGCCAGCAGCTTATTCTCTTTGGGTCACCGAAGGCAGACCCAGTACTTC. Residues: CASSLFSLGHRRQTQYF.

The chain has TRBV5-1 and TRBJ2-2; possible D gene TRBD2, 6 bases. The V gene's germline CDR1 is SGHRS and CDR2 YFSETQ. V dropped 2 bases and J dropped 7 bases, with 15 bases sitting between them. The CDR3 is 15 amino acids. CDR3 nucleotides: TGCGCCAGCAGCTTTATAGGACTATTGGACGGGGAGCTGTTTTTT. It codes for CASSFIGLLDGELFF.

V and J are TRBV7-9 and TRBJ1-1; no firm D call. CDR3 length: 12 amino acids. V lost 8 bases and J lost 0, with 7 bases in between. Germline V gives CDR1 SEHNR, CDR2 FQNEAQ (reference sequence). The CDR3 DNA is TGTGCCAGCGGTTCTCTGAACACTGAAGCTTTCTTT. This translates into CASGSLNTEAFF. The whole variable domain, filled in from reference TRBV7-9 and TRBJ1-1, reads DTGVSQNPRHKITKRGQNVTFRCDPISEHNRLYWYRQTLGQGPEFLTYFQNEAQLEKSRLLSDRFSAERPKGSFSTLEIQRTEQGDSAMYLCASGSLNTEAFFGQGTRLTVV.

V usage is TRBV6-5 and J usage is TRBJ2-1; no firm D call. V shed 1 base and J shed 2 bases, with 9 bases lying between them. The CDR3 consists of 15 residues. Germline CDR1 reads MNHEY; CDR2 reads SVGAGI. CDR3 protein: CASSYWSTTYNEQFF. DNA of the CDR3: TGTGCCAGCAGTTACTGGTCTACCACCTACAATGAGCAGTTCTTC.

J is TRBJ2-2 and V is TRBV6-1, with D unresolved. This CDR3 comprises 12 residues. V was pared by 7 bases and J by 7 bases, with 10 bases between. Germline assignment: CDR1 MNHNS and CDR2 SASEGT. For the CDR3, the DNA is TGTGCCAGCACCTCTACGGGCGGGGAGCTGTTTTTT. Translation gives CASTSTGGELFF.